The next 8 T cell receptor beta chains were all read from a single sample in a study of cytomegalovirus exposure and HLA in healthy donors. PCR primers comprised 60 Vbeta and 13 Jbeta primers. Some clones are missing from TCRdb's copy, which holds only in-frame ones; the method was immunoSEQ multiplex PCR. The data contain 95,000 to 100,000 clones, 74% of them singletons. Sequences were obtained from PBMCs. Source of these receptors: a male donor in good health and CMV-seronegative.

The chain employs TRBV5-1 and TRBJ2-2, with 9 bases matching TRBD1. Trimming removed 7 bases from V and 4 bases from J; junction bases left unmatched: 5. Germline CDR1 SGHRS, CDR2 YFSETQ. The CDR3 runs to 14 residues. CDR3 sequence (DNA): TGCGCCAGCGGACCACAGGGGGCCACCGGGGAGCTGTTTTTT. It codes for CASGPQGATGELFF.

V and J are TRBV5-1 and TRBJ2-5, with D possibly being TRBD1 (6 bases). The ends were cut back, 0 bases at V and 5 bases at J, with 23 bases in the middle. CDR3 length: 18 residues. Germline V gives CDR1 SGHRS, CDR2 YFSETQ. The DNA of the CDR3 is TGCGCCAGCAGCTTGGAGCCCCGGAGTCAGAGACAGGCCGAGACCCAGTACTTC. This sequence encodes CASSLEPRSQRQAETQYF.

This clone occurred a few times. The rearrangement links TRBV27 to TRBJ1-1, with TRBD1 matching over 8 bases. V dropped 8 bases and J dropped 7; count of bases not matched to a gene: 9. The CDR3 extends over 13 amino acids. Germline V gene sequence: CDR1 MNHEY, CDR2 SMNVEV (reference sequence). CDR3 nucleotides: TGTGCCAGCCGGACAGGGAGCCAAAATGAAGCTTTCTTT. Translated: CASRTGSQNEAFF.

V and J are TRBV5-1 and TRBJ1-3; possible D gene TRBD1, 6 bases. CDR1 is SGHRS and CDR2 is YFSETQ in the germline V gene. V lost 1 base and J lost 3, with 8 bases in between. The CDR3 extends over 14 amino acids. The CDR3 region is CASSLTGNGNTIYF. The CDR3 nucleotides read TGCGCCAGCAGCTTGACAGGGAATGGAAACACCATATATTTT.

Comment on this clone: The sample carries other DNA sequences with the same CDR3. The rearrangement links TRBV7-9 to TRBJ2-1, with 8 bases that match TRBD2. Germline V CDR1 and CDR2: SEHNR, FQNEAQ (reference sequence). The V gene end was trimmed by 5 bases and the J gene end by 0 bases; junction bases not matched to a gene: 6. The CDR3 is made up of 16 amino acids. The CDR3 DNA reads TGTGCCAGCAGCCCCCGCGGGGGGAGCTCCTACAATGAGCAGTTCTTC. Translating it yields CASSPRGGSSYNEQFF.

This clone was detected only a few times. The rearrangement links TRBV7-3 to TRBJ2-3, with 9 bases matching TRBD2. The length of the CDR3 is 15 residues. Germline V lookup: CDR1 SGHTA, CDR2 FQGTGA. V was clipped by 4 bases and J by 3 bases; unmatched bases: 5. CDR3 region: CASSSSGMGTDTQYF. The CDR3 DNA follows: TGTGCCAGCAGCTCTAGCGGGATGGGGACAGATACGCAGTATTTT.

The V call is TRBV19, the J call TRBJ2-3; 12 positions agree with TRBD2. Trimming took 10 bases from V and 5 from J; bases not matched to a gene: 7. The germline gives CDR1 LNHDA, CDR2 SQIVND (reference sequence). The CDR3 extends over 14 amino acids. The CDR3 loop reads CATQILAGGDTQYF. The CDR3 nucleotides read TGTGCCACTCAAATACTAGCGGGAGGAGATACGCAGTATTTT. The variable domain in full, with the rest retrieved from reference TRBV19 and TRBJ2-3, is DGGITQSPKYLFRKEGQNVTLSCEQNLNHDAMYWYRQDPGQGLRLIYYSQIVNDFQKGDIAEGYSVSREKKESFPLTVTSAQKNPTAFYLCATQILAGGDTQYFGPGTRLTVL.

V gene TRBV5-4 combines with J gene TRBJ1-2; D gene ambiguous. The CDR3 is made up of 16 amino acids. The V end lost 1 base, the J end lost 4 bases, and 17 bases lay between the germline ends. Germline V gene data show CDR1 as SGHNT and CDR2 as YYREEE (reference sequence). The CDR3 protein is CASSLMTDLVGYGYTF. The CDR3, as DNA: TGTGCCAGCAGCTTGATGACCGACTTAGTCGGCTATGGCTACACCTTC.